This TCR beta chain was captured by sequencing in a study of blood T cell repertoires in COVID-19. Study background: Researchers got acute and convalescent COVID-19 samples from the United States, Italy and Spain. The cDNA or gDNA used as material had been derived from T cells, B-cell-depleted T cells, or PBMCs.

In the authors' methods: Reference gene primer amplification in the assay estimated nucleated cell counts. Some clones are missing from TCRdb's copy, which holds only in-frame ones; the method was immunoSEQ multiplex PCR. V, J and clone size are those of that table, while D and trimming were read from the DNA. Among 30,000 to 35,000 clones listed, around four fifths were seen once. Germline V gives CDR1 LGHDT, CDR2 YNNKEL (reference sequence). The length of the CDR3 is 18 residues. V shed 0 bases, J shed 4 bases, and the junction held 7 bases outside the gene matches. Material: peripheral blood. The sequence came from a woman aged 55 to 70 with acute or convalescent COVID-19. V usage is TRBV3-1 (or the pseudogene TRBV3-2) and J usage is TRBJ2-2; 11 nucleotides match TRBD2. The CDR3 protein is CASSQDFSGGATTGELFF. The CDR3, as DNA: TGTGCCAGCAGCCAAGACTTTAGCGGGGGGGCGACCACCGGGGAGCTGTTTTTT.